This T cell receptor beta chain comes out of a study of T cells in Graves' hyperthyroidism and ophthalmopathy. Unmatched junction bases numbered 6, after V lost 4 bases and J lost 4 bases. The CDR3 runs 14 residues. In germline, CDR1 is SEHNR, CDR2 FQNEAQ (reference sequence). This clonotype was detected many times. TCR beta CDR3 sequences were amplified from RNA transcripts. HTBI primers were the set used in a first-round RT-PCR of the TCR CDR3. MiXCR, applied by TCRdb to the multiplex PCR reads, yields one record per CDR3 protein. There are around 540,000 distinct CDR3 sequences in the sample; 46% occur only once, and 8.2% lies in the top ten.

The sample consisted of peripheral blood or thyroid tissue (not recorded which). The chain carries TRBV7-9 and TRBJ2-5; 7 bases match TRBD2. The TCR comes from a woman under 30 with Graves' hyperthyroidism. The CDR3 region has the DNA TGTGCCAGCAGCTCACGGTGGGGGGGAGAGACCCAGTACTTC. It encodes CASSSRWGGETQYF.